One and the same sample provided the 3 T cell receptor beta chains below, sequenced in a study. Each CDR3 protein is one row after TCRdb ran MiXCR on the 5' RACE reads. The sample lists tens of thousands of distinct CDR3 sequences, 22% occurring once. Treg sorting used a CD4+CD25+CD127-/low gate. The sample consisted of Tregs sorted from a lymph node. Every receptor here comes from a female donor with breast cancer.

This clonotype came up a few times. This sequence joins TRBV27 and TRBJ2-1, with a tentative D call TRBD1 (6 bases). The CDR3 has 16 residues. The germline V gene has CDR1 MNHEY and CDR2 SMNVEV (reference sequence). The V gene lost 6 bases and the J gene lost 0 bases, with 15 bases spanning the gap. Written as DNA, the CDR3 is TGTGCCAGCAGCCGTAGACAGGCAAGCTCCTACAATGAGCAGTTCTTC. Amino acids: CASSRRQASSYNEQFF.

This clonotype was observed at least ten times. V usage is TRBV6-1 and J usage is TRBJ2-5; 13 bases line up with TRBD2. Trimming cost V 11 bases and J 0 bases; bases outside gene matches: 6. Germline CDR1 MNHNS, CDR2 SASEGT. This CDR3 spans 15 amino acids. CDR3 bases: TGTGCCGGGGGGACTAGCGGGGCGTACCAAGAGACCCAGTACTTC. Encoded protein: CAGGTSGAYQETQYF.

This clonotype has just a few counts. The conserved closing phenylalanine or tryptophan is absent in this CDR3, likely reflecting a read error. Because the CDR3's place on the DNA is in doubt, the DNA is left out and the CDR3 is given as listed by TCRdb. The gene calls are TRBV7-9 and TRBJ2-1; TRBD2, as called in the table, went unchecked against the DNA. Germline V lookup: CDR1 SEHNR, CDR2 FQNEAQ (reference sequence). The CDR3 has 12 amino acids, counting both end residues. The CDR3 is CASSRLAGLRFI.